Listed here is a single T cell receptor beta chain. Per the original methods: How many nucleated cells were present was estimated from reference gene primer amplification. Clones were read by immunoSEQ multiplex PCR, and TCRdb kept only the in-frame ones, dropping some. D and trimming come from the DNA, and the V and J calls and clone size come from that table. The data contain about 180,000 clones, approximately 85% of them seen just once; the ten biggest clones take up over 2.5%. This sample stems from a study of blood T cell repertoires in COVID-19. The wider study: COVID-19 samples from acute and convalescent phases originated in the United States, Italy and Spain. From T cells, B-cell-depleted T cells, or PBMCs came the material, which was cDNA or gDNA.

This CDR3 has 13 residues. V was clipped by 7 bases and J by 0 bases, with 10 bases between them. The V gene's germline CDR1 is SNHLY and CDR2 FYNNEI. Material for sequencing was peripheral blood. This TCR derives from a man in his sixties with acute or convalescent COVID-19. The rearrangement uses TRBV2 and TRBJ2-7, with unresolved D. The DNA for the CDR3 is TGTGCCAGCAAAACGAGCGACTCCTACGAGCAGTACTTC. As protein: CASKTSDSYEQYF.